What follows is one T cell receptor beta chain and its context. Sequencing used immunoSEQ multiplex PCR; TCRdb keeps in-frame clones, though not all of them. The data contain roughly 100,000 clones, around 86% of them singletons. This specimen comes from a study of OX40 agonist ivuxolimab in advanced cancers. The length of the CDR3 is 17 residues. CDR1 is LNHDA, CDR2 SQIVND, per germline (reference sequence). Trimming removed 5 bases from V and 1 base from J; junction bases left unmatched: 6. Sample: CD4+ or CD8+ T cells sorted from blood, taken in a trial of the OX40 agonist ivuxolimab. The V gene is TRBV19, the J gene TRBJ1-6; 9 bases line up with TRBD1. This receptor was obtained from an adult with an advanced solid tumor such as melanoma, head and neck, liver or kidney cancer. The CDR3 nucleotides are TGTGCCAGTAGTTTCTTGACAGGGGGATCCTATAATTCACCCCTCCACTTT. This gives the protein CASSFLTGGSYNSPLHF.